This record concerns one TCR beta chain sequence. V dropped 5 bases and J dropped 8 bases, with 23 bases sitting between them. Germline V gene data show CDR1 as SQVTM and CDR2 as ANQGSEA. There are 15 residues in the CDR3. This entry is derived from a study of blood T cell repertoires in COVID-19. Study-wide background: The samples span acute and convalescent COVID-19 from the United States, Italy and Spain. T cells, B-cell-depleted T cells, or PBMCs provided the cDNA or gDNA that served as material.

Under the authors' procedure: Amplification of reference gene primers was used by the study to estimate nucleated cell counts. Method: immunoSEQ multiplex PCR; TCRdb's copy keeps in-frame clones and lacks some. V and J calls and clone size are given by that table; D and trimming were obtained from the DNA. The sample has approximately 44,000 clones, more than 70% seen once. The rearrangement joins TRBV29-1 to TRBJ2-3; perhaps TRBD1 as D (5 bases). The material sequenced was peripheral blood. This clonotype originated in a human donor in a cohort sampled during active COVID-19. The CDR3 DNA sequence: TGCAGCGTTTCTAGTTGGACAAGGGTTGTGTCTACGCAGTATTTT. The encoded protein is CSVSSWTRVVSTQYF.